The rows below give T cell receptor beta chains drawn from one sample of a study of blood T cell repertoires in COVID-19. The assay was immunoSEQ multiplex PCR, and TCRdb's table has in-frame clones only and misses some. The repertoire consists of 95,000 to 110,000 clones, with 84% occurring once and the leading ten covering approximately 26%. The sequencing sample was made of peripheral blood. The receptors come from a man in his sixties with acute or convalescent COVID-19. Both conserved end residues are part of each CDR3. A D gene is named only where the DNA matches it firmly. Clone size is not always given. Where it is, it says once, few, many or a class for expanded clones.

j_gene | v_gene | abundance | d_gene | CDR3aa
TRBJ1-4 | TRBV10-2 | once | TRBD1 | CASSVGTDGEKLFF
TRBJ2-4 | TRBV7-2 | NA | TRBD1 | CASSSLGGQGNIQYF
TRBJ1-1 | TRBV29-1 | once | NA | CSVGDFRTEAFF
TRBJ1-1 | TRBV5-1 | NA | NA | CASSLGQKNTEAFF
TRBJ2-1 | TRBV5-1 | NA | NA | CASSLDPSRGNEQFF
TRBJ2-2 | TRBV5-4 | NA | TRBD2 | CASSVGLADAGELFF
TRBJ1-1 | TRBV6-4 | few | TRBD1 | CASSRTGELNTEAFF
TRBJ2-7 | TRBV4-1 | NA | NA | CASSQEERQYEQYF
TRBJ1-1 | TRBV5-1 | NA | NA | CASSYGGGTEAFF
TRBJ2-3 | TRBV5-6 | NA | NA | CASSLGSLPHVTGDTQYF
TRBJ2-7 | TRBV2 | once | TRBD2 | CASEWGLMTSGTHEQYF
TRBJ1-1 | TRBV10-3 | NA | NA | CAIVRAGNTEAFF
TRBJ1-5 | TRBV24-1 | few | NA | CATSDADQPQHF
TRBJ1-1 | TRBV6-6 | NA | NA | CASAPLVSSSTEAFF
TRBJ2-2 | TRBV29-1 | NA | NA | CSVDRGVVTGELFF
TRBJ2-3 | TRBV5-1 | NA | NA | CASSLQATDTQYF
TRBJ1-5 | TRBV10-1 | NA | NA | CASSGAGDQPQHF
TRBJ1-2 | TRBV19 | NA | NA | CASKPPGVHYGYTF
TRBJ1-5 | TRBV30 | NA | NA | CAWSLGRSSNQPQHF
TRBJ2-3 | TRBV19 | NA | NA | CASSIQGNTQYF
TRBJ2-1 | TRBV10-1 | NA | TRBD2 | CASSESRGLASNNEQFF
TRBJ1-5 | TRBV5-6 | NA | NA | CASSFGGQPREPQHF
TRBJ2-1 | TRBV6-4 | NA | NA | CASSDSGQAQEQFF
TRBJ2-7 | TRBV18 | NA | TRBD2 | CASSPKTKGLAVSYEQYF
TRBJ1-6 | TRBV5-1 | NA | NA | CASSLAGDPDNSPLHF
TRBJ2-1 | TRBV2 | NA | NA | CASSEIGEQFF
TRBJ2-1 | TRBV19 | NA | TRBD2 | CASSMGGGPSDEQFF
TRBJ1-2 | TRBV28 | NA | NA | CASRLKPPYGYTF
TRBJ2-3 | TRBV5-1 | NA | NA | CASSLWGETDTQYF
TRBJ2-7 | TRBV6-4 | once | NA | CASSSDSSYEQYF
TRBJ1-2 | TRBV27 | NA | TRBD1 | CASSFTSSRGLVYGYTF
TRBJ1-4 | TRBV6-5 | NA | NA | CASSYGRDEKLFF
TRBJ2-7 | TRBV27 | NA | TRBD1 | CASSFRGGADEQYF
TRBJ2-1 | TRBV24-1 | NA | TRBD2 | CATSRSGSTSYNEQFF
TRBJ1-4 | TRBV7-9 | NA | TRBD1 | CASSFPRTGLDEKLFF
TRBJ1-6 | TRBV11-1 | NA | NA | CASSLNYSPLHF
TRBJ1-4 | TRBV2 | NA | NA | CASNHERANEKLFF
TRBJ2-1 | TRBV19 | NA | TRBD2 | CASSIGKREYNEQFF
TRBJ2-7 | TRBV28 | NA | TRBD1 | CASSFEGALRPLF
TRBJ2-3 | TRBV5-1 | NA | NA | CASSSRDTQYF
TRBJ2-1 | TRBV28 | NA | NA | CASSFGGAGEQFF
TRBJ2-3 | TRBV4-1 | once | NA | CASSQVRSLATDTQYF
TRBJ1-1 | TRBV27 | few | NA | CASSFRGGEAFF
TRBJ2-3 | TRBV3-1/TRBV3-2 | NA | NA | CASRESSPSTDTQYF
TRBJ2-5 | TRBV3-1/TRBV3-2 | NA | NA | CASSQPDSFQETQYF
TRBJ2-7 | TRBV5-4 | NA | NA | CASSLMGRRGDEQYF
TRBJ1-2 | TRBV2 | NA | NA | CARLNYGYTF
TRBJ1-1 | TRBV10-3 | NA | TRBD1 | CAITMTGRNTEAFF
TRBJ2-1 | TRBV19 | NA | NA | CASSIQRHDPGNEQFF
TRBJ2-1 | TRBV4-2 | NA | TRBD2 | CASAGTSGRGYEQFF
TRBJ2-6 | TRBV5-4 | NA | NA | CASSSYSSGANVLTF
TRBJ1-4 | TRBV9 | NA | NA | CASSSGDRSVGRATNEKLFF
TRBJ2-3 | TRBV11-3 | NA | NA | CASRPGGADTQYF
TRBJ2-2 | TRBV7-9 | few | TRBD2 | CASSPQRDDGELFF
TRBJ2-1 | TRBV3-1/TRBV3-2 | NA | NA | CASSQLAGVKGDEQFF
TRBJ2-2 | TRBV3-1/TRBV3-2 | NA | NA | CASSPRTRGELFF
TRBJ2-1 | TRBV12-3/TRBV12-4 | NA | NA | CASSPGAYNEQFF
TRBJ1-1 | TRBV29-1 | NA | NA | CSVDRDTEAFF
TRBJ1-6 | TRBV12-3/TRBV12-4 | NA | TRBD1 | CASSRQGGSPLHF